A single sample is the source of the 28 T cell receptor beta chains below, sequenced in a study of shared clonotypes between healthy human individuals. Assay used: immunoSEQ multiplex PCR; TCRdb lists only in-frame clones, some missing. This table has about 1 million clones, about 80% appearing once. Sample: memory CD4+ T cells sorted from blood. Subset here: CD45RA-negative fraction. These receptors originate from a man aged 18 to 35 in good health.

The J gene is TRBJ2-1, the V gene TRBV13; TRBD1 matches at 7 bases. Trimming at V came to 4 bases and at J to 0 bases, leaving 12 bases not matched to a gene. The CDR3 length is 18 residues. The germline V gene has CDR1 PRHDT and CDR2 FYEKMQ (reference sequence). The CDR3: CASSSPWTGQLSYNEQFF. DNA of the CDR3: TGTGCCAGCAGCTCGCCCTGGACAGGCCAACTCTCCTACAATGAGCAGTTCTTC.

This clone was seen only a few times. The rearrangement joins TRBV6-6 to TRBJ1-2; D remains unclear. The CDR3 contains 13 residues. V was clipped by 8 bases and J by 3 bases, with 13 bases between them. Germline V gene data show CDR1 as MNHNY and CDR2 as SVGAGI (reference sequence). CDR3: CASSREIDYGYTF. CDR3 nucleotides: TGTGCCAGCTCGCGGGAAATCGACTATGGCTACACCTTC.

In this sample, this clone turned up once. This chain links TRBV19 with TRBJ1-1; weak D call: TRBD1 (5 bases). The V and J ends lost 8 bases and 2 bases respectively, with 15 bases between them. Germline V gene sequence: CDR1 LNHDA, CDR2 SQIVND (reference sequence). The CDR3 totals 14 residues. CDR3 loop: CASSWGWDNTEAFF. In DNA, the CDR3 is TGTGCCAGTTCCTGGGGGTGGGATAACACTGAAGCTTTCTTT.

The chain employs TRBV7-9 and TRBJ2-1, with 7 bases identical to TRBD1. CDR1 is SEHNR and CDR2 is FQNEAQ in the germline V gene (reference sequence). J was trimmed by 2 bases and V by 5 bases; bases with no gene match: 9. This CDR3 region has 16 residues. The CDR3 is CASSATGVRAYNEQFF. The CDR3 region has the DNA TGTGCCAGCAGCGCAACAGGGGTAAGAGCCTACAATGAGCAGTTCTTC.

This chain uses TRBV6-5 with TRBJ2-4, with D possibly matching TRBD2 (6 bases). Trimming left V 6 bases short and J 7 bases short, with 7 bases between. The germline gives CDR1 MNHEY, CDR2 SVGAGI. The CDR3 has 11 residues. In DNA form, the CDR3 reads TGTGCCAGCAGGGCGGGGAACATTCAGTACTTC. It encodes CASRAGNIQYF.

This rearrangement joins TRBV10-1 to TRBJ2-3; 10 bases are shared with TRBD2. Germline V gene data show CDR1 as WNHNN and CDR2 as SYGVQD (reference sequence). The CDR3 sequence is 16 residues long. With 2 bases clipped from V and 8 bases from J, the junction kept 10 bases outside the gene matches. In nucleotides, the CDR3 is TGCGCCAGCAGTGAGCAGCGGGGGGGCGGATGGGGTACGCAGTATTTT. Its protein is CASSEQRGGGWGTQYF.

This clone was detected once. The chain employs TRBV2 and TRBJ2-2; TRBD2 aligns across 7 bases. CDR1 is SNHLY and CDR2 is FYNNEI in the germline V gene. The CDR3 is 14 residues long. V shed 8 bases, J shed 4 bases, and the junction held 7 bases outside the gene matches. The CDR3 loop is CASHPGGSTGELFF. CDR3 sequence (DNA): TGTGCCAGCCACCCGGGGGGTAGCACCGGGGAGCTGTTTTTT.

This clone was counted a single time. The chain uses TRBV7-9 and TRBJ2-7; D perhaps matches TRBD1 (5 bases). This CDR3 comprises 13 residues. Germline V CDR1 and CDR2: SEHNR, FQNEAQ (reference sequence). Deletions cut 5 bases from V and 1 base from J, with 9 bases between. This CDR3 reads CASSKDNSYEQYF. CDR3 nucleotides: TGTGCCAGCAGCAAGGACAATTCCTACGAGCAGTACTTC. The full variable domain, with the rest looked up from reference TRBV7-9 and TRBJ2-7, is DTGVSQNPRHKITKRGQNVTFRCDPISEHNRLYWYRQTLGQGPEFLTYFQNEAQLEKSRLLSDRFSAERPKGSFSTLEIQRTEQGDSAMYLCASSKDNSYEQYFGPGTRLTVT.

Written as DNA, the CDR3 is TGTGCCTGGCACAGGGGAGGCTCACCCCTCCACTTT. It specifies CAWHRGGSPLHF. This chain connects TRBV30 to TRBJ1-6, with 7 nucleotides matching TRBD1. Germline values: CDR1 GTSNPN, CDR2 SVGIG (reference sequence). The CDR3 extends over 12 amino acids. J was trimmed by 10 bases and V by 5 bases; bases with no gene match: 5. Together with reference TRBV30 and TRBJ1-6, the CDR3 gives the full variable domain: SQTIHQWPATLVQPVGSPLSLECTVEGTSNPNLYWYRQAAGRGLQLLFYSVGIGQISSEVPQNLSASRPQDRQFILSSKKLLLSDSGFYLCAWHRGGSPLHFGNGTRLTVT.

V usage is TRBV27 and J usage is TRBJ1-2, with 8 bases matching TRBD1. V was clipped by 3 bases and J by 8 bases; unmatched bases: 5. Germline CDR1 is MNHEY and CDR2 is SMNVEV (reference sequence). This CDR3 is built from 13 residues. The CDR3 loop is CASSFLQGGGYTF. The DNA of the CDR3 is TGTGCCAGCAGTTTCCTACAGGGGGGGGGCTACACCTTC.

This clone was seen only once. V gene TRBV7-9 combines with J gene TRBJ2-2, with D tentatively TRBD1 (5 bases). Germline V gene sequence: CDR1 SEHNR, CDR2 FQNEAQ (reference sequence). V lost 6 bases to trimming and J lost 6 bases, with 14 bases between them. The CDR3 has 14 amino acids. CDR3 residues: CASSQLQGPGELFF. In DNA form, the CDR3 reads TGTGCCAGCAGTCAACTGCAGGGTCCCGGGGAGCTGTTTTTT.

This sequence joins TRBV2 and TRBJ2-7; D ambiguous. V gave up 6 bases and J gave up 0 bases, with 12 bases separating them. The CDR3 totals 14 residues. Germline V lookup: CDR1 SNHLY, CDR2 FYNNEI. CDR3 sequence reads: CASRGLVSSYEQYF. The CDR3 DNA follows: TGTGCCAGCAGGGGGTTGGTAAGCTCCTACGAGCAGTACTTC.

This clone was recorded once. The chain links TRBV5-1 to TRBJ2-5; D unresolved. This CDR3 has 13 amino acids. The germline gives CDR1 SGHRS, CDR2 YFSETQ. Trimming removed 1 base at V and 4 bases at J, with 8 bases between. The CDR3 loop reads CASSLRQLETQYF. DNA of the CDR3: TGCGCCAGCAGCTTGCGACAACTAGAGACCCAGTACTTC.

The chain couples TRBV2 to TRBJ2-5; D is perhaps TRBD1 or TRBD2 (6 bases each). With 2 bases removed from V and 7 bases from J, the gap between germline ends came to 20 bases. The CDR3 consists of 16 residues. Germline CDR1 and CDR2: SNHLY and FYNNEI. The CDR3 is CASSETGSGAVSTQYF. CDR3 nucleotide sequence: TGTGCCAGCAGTGAAACGGGGTCGGGGGCCGTCTCGACCCAGTACTTC.

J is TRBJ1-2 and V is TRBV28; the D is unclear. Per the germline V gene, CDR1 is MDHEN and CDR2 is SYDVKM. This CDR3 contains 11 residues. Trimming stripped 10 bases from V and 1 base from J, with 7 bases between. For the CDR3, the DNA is TGTGCCACCGCGGGTAACTATGGCTACACCTTC. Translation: CATAGNYGYTF.

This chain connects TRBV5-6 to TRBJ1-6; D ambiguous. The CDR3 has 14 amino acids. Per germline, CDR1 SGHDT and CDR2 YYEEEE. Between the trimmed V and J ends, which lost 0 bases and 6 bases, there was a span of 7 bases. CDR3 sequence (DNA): TGTGCCAGCAGCTTGGGTAAAGGTAATTCACCCCTCCACTTT. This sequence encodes CASSLGKGNSPLHF.

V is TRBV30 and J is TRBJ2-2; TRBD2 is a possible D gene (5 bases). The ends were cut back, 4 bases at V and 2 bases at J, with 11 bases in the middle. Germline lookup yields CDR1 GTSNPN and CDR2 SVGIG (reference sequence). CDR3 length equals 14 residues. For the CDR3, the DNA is TGTGCCTGGAAGGGCGGGCCTAACACCGGGGAGCTGTTTTTT. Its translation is CAWKGGPNTGELFF.

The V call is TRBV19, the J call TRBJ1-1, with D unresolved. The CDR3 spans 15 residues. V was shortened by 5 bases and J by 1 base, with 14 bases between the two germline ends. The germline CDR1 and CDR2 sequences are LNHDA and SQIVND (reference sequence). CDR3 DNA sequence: TGTGCCAGTAGTTGGACGGATTTCGGGAACACTGAAGCTTTCTTT. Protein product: CASSWTDFGNTEAFF.

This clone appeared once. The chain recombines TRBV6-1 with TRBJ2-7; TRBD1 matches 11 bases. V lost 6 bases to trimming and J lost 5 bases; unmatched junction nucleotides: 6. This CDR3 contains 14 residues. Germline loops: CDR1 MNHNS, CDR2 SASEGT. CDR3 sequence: CASSIGQGAHEQYF. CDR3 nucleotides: TGTGCCAGCAGCATAGGACAGGGGGCCCACGAGCAGTACTTC.

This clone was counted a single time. This CDR3 reads CASRRSGSGFNEQFF. The CDR3 coding sequence is TGTGCCAGCAGACGTAGCGGGAGTGGGTTCAATGAGCAGTTCTTC. The genes are TRBV27 and TRBJ2-1, with TRBD2 identical over 9 bases. The CDR3 has 15 amino acids. Germline V gene sequence: CDR1 MNHEY, CDR2 SMNVEV (reference sequence). The V segment lost 6 bases and the J segment 6 bases; nucleotides outside the gene matches: 9.

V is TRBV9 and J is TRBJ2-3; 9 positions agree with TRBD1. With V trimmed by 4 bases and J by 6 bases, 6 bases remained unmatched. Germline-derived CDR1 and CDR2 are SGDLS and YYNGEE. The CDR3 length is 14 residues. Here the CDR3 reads CASSPGQGLDTQYF. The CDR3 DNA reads TGTGCCAGCAGCCCGGGACAGGGTCTGGATACGCAGTATTTT.

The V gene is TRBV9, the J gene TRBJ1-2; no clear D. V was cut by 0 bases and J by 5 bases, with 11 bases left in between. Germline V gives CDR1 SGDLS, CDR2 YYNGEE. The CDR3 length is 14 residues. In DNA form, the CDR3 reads TGTGCCAGCAGCGTAGCTGTCGGAAGTTATGGCTACACCTTC. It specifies CASSVAVGSYGYTF.

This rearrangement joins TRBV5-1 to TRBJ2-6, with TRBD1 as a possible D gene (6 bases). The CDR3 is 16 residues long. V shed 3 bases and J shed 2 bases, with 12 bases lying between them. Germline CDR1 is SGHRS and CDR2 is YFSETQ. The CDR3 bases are TGCGCCAGCAGCTGGGCGACAGGAACTGGGGCCAACGTCCTGACTTTC. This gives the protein CASSWATGTGANVLTF.

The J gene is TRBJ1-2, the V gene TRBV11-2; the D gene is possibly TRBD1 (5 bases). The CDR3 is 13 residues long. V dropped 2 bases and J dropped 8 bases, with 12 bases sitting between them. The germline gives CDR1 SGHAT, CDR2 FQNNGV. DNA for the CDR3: TGTGCCAGCAGCTTACCGGGGGGTAGGGGCTACACCTTC. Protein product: CASSLPGGRGYTF.

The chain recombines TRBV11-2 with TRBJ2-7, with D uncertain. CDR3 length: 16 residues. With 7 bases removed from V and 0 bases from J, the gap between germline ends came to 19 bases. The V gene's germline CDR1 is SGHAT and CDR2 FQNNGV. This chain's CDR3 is CASTPSTFQVSYEQYF. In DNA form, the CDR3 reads TGTGCCAGCACCCCCTCGACCTTCCAGGTCTCCTACGAGCAGTACTTC.

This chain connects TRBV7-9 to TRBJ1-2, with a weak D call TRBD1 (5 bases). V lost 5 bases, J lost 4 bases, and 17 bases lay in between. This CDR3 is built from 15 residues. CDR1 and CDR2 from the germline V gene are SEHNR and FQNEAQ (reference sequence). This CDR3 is CASSDGGRVGYGYTF. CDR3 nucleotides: TGTGCCAGCAGCGACGGCGGCAGGGTAGGCTATGGCTACACCTTC.

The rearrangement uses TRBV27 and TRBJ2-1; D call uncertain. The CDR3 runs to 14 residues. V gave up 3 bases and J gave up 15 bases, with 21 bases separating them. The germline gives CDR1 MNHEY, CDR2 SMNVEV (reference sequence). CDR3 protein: CASSLASAAMSTFF. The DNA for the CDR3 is TGTGCCAGCAGTTTGGCGAGCGCGGCAATGAGCACGTTCTTC.

CDR3 region: CASTTGYDYGYTF. The DNA of the CDR3 is TGTGCCAGTACCACAGGGTACGACTATGGCTACACCTTC. The chain joins TRBV19 to TRBJ1-2; tentatively, D is TRBD1 (6 bases). This CDR3 is 13 amino acids long. V gave up 7 bases and J gave up 3 bases, with 12 bases separating them. Germline assignment: CDR1 LNHDA and CDR2 SQIVND (reference sequence). The full variable domain, completed using reference TRBV19 and TRBJ1-2, is DGGITQSPKYLFRKEGQNVTLSCEQNLNHDAMYWYRQDPGQGLRLIYYSQIVNDFQKGDIAEGYSVSREKKESFPLTVTSAQKNPTAFYLCASTTGYDYGYTFGSGTRLTVV.